Following are 5 T cell receptor beta chains from one sample sequenced in a study of blood T cell repertoires in COVID-19. The assay was immunoSEQ multiplex PCR, and TCRdb's table has in-frame clones only and misses some. The sample includes approximately 350,000 clones, around 90% of them seen just once. What was sequenced was peripheral blood. These receptors all come from a woman under 40 with COVID-19, enrolled during active disease.

The V and J genes are TRBV12-3 or TRBV12-4 and TRBJ1-5, with D perhaps TRBD1 (6 bases). The CDR3 has 13 amino acids. V was pared by 1 base and J by 5 bases, with 6 bases between. CDR3 region: CASSLEGDQPQHF. CDR3 sequence (DNA): TGTGCCAGCAGTTTAGAGGGGGATCAGCCCCAGCATTTT.

The chain combines TRBV30 with TRBJ1-5; 9 bases line up with TRBD1. The germline gives CDR1 GTSNPN, CDR2 SVGIG (reference sequence). Trimming removed 5 bases from V and 8 bases from J; junction bases left unmatched: 4. CDR3 length equals 12 residues. CDR3 loop: CAWGTGLKPQHF. The CDR3 DNA reads as TGTGCCTGGGGGACAGGGCTTAAGCCCCAGCATTTT.

V and J are TRBV27 and TRBJ2-5; 8 bases line up with TRBD2. This CDR3 has 18 amino acids. Germline V lookup: CDR1 MNHEY, CDR2 SMNVEV (reference sequence). V shed 5 bases and J 3 bases; nucleotides not matched to a gene: 17. CDR3 region: CASSPLSGAAELKETQYF. The CDR3 nucleotides are TGTGCCAGCAGTCCCCTTAGCGGGGCCGCAGAACTAAAAGAGACCCAGTACTTC.

The chain combines TRBV5-1 with TRBJ2-2; no reliable D call. V gave up 2 bases and J gave up 4 bases, with 9 bases separating them. Germline CDR1 SGHRS, CDR2 YFSETQ. The CDR3 is 14 amino acids. CDR3 nucleotide sequence: TGCGCCAGCAGCTTTCCAACACCCACCGGGGAGCTGTTTTTT. Protein product: CASSFPTPTGELFF.

The rearrangement joins TRBV2 to TRBJ2-1; 12 bases align to TRBD1. Germline V gives CDR1 SNHLY, CDR2 FYNNEI. The CDR3 has 13 amino acids. V shed 10 bases and J 7 bases; nucleotides not matched to a gene: 5. CDR3 in amino acids: CATSGQGANEQFF. The CDR3 nucleotides are TGTGCCACATCGGGACAGGGGGCAAATGAGCAGTTCTTC.